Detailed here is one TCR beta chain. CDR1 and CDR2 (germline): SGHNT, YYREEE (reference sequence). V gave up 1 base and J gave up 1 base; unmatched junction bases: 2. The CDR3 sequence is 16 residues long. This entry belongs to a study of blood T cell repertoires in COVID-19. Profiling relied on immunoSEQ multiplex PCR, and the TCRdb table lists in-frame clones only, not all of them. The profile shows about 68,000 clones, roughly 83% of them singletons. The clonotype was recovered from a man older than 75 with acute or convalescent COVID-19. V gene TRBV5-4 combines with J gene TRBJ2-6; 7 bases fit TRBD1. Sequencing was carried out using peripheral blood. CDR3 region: CASSLRGQSGANVLTF. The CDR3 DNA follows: TGTGCCAGCAGCTTGAGGGGGCAATCTGGGGCCAACGTCCTGACTTTC.